Listed here are 13 T cell receptor beta chains from one sample, sequenced in a study of blood T cell repertoires in COVID-19. The method was immunoSEQ multiplex PCR; TCRdb's version includes in-frame clones alone and lacks a portion of them. The repertoire holds 380,000 or so clones, with roughly 90% as singletons. Input material: peripheral blood. These receptors were collected from a man aged 40-49 years with acute or convalescent COVID-19.

Details on this clone: Other DNA sequences in the same sample also yield this CDR3. The CDR3 here is CASSLGRSPLHF. The CDR3 DNA reads TGTGCCAGCAGTTTAGGCCGTTCACCCCTCCACTTT. The chain recombines TRBV27 with TRBJ1-6; D gene uncertain. The length of the CDR3 is 12 residues. Germline V lookup: CDR1 MNHEY, CDR2 SMNVEV (reference sequence). The V end was cut by 2 bases, the J end by 9 bases, with 5 bases between.

The chain carries TRBV7-6 and TRBJ1-5; maybe TRBD1 (6 bases). Germline loops: CDR1 SGHVS, CDR2 FNYEAQ. The V end was cut by 5 bases, the J end by 6 bases, with 17 bases between. The CDR3 loop spans 15 amino acids. The CDR3 region is CASSEQGGVGQPQHF. The DNA of the CDR3 is TGTGCCAGCAGCGAACAGGGAGGGGTGGGTCAGCCCCAGCATTTT.

The chain uses TRBV7-6 and TRBJ2-1; 7 bases are shared with TRBD2. Germline CDR1 SGHVS, CDR2 FNYEAQ. V lost 5 bases to trimming and J lost 2 bases; unmatched junction nucleotides: 12. The CDR3 sequence is 17 residues long. CDR3 sequence reads: CASSPHTERETYNEQFF. CDR3 DNA: TGTGCCAGCAGCCCCCACACTGAGCGGGAAACCTACAATGAGCAGTTCTTC.

This sequence joins TRBV6-5 and TRBJ1-5, with 9 nucleotides matching TRBD1. The length of the CDR3 is 14 residues. CDR1 and CDR2 (germline): MNHEY, SVGAGI. J was trimmed by 2 bases and V by 6 bases; bases with no gene match: 2. The CDR3 loop is CASRGQGGNQPQHF. CDR3 coding DNA: TGTGCCAGCAGGGGACAGGGTGGCAATCAGCCCCAGCATTTT.

This chain uses TRBV2 with TRBJ2-3; 12 positions agree with TRBD2. V was pared by 6 bases and J by 6 bases, with 7 bases of the junction left unmatched. Germline CDR1 SNHLY, CDR2 FYNNEI. This CDR3 has 15 amino acids. CDR3 amino acids: CASSLAGGLLDTQYF. The CDR3, as DNA: TGTGCCAGCAGCCTAGCGGGGGGGTTGTTGGATACGCAGTATTTT. The full variable domain, with the rest looked up from reference TRBV2 and TRBJ2-3, is EPEVTQTPSHQVTQMGQEVILRCVPISNHLYFYWYRQILGQKVEFLVSFYNNEISEKSEIFDDQFSVERPDGSNFTLKIRSTKLEDSAMYFCASSLAGGLLDTQYFGPGTRLTVL.

The chain employs TRBV28 and TRBJ2-5, with 13 bases that match TRBD2. J was trimmed by 2 bases and V by 3 bases; bases with no gene match: 3. The CDR3 is 16 amino acids. Germline lookup yields CDR1 MDHEN and CDR2 SYDVKM. The CDR3 sequence: CASSFPGLAGQETQYF. The CDR3 DNA is TGTGCCAGCAGTTTCCCGGGACTAGCGGGGCAAGAGACCCAGTACTTC.

V and J are TRBV2 and TRBJ2-3, with 7 nucleotides matching TRBD1. The CDR3 sequence is 16 residues long. The V gene's germline CDR1 is SNHLY and CDR2 FYNNEI. After removal of 6 bases from V and 2 bases from J, the junction contained 11 bases not matched to a gene. CDR3: CASSREGGSDTDTQYF. The CDR3 DNA reads TGTGCCAGCAGCCGAGAAGGGGGCTCGGACACAGATACGCAGTATTTT.

This clone was counted between two and nine times. The rearrangement uses TRBV6-5 and TRBJ1-6; 7 bases agree with TRBD1. J lost 6 bases, V lost 0 bases, and 2 bases had no gene match. This CDR3 contains 15 residues. The germline CDR1 and CDR2 sequences are MNHEY and SVGAGI. The CDR3 sequence is CASSYSQGPNSPLHF. The CDR3 bases are TGTGCCAGCAGTTACTCACAGGGGCCTAATTCACCCCTCCACTTT.

Only one count was recorded for this clone. The rearrangement uses TRBV5-4 and TRBJ1-1; the D is unclear. Germline lookup yields CDR1 SGHNT and CDR2 YYREEE (reference sequence). V lost 4 bases and J 1 base, leaving 14 bases between the germline ends. This CDR3 spans 15 amino acids. CDR3 sequence reads: CASSPGGLGNTEAFF. The CDR3 nucleotides are TGTGCCAGCAGCCCTGGCGGGCTGGGGAACACTGAAGCTTTCTTT. Drawing the rest from reference TRBV5-4 and TRBJ1-1, the complete variable domain is ETGVTQSPTHLIKTRGQQVTLRCSSQSGHNTVSWYQQALGQGPQFIFQYYREEENGRGNFPPRFSGLQFPNYSSELNVNALELDDSALYLCASSPGGLGNTEAFFGQGTRLTVV.

The chain recombines TRBV28 with TRBJ2-7; 14 nucleotides line up with TRBD2. V lost 8 bases and J lost 6; bases outside the gene matches: 9. The CDR3 loop spans 15 amino acids. The germline CDR1 and CDR2 sequences are MDHEN and SYDVKM. CDR3 in DNA: TGTGCCAGCGGGACTAGCGGGAGAAAGTTTCTCGAGCAGTACTTC. Translating it yields CASGTSGRKFLEQYF.

The rearrangement joins TRBV7-3 to TRBJ2-5, with D tentatively TRBD2 (5 bases). Trimming shortened V by 2 bases and J by 2 bases, and 6 bases separated the two germline ends. The CDR3 consists of 13 residues. Germline V gene lookup returns CDR1 SGHTA and CDR2 FQGTGA. The CDR3: CASSLPGQETQYF. As DNA, the CDR3 is TGTGCCAGCAGCTTACCGGGGCAAGAGACCCAGTACTTC.

The chain is built from TRBV2 and TRBJ1-2; D ambiguous. The CDR3 runs 12 residues. Germline CDR1 and CDR2: SNHLY and FYNNEI. V lost 6 bases to trimming and J lost 8 bases, with 13 bases between them. CDR3 sequence (DNA): TGTGCCAGCAGCCCCGACCCGGGGGGCTACACCTTC. Translated, it gives CASSPDPGGYTF.

The gene calls are TRBV7-9 and TRBJ2-7, with TRBD1 as a possible D gene (6 bases). The CDR3 extends over 12 amino acids. V was cut by 1 base and J by 5 bases, with 6 bases left in between. CDR1 and CDR2 (germline): SEHNR, FQNEAQ (reference sequence). CDR3: CASSLGTDEQYF. The CDR3 coding sequence is TGTGCCAGCAGCTTAGGGACAGACGAGCAGTACTTC.